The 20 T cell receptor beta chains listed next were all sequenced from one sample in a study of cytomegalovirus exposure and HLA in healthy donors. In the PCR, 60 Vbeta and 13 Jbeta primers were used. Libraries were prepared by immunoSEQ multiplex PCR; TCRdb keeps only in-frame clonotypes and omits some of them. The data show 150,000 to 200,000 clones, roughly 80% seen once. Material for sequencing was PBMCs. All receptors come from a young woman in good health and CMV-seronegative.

As DNA, the CDR3 is TGTGCCAGCAGTTTGACAGGGGGCGAAGGCCCTAATGAGCAGTTCTTC. This codes for CASSLTGGEGPNEQFF. The rearrangement links TRBV2 to TRBJ2-1, with 10 nucleotides matching TRBD1. Per the germline V gene, CDR1 is SNHLY and CDR2 is FYNNEI. Trimming removed 5 bases from V and 7 bases from J; junction bases left unmatched: 11. The length of the CDR3 is 16 residues.

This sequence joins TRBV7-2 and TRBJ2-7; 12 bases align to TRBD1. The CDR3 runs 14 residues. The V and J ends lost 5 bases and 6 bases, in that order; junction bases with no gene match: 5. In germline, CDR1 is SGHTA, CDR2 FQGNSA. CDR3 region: CASSPRDRGLEQYF. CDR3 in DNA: TGTGCCAGCAGCCCCCGGGACAGGGGGCTCGAGCAGTACTTC.

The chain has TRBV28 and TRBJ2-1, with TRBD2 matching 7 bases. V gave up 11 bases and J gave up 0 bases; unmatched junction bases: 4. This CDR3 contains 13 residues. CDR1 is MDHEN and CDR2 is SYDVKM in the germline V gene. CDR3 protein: CAGSSGSYNEQFF. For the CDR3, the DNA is TGTGCCGGATCTAGCGGCTCCTACAATGAGCAGTTCTTC.

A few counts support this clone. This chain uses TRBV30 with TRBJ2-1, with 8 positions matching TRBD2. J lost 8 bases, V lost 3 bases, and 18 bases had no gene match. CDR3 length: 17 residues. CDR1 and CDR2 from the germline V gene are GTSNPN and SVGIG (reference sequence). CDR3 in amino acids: CAWSEWVLSGSQDEQFF. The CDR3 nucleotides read TGTGCCTGGAGCGAGTGGGTACTCAGCGGGAGTCAGGATGAGCAGTTCTTC.

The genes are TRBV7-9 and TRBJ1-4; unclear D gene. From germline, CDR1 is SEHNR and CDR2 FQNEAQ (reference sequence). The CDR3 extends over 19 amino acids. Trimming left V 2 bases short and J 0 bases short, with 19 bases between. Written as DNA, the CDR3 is TGTGCCAGCAGCTTACCGGAGACGGATTCCTATGCAACTAATGAAAAACTGTTTTTT. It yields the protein CASSLPETDSYATNEKLFF.

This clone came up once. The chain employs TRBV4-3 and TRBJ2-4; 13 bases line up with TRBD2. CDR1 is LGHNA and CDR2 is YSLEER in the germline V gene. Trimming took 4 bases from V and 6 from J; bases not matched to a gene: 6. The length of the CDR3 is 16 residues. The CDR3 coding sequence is TGCGCCAGCAGCCCGGGGACTAGCGGGATTTTAAACATTCAGTACTTC. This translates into CASSPGTSGILNIQYF.

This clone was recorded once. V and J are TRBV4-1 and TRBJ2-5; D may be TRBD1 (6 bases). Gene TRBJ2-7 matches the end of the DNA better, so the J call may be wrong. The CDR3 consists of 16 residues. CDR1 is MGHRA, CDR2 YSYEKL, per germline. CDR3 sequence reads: CASSQEFRGSLYEQYF. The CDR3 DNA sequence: TGCGCCAGCAGCCAAGAATTCAGGGGTTCTCTCTACGAGCAGTACTTC.

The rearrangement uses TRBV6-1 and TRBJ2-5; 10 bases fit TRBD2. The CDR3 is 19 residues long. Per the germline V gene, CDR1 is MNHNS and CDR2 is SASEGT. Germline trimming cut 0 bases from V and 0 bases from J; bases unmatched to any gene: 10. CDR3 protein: CASSEARGLAARYQETQYF. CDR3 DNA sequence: TGTGCCAGCAGTGAAGCGCGAGGACTAGCGGCCAGGTACCAAGAGACCCAGTACTTC.

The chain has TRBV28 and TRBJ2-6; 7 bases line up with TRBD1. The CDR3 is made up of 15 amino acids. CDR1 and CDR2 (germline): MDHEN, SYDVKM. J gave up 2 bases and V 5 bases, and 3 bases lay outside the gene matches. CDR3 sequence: CASSQTGTGANVLTF. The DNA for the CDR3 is TGTGCCAGCAGTCAGACAGGGACTGGGGCCAACGTCCTGACTTTC.

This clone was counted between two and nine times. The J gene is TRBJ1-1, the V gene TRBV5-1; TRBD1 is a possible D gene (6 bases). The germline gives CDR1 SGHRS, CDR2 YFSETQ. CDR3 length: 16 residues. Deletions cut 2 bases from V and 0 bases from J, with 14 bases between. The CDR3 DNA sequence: TGCGCCAGCAGCTTAAACCCGGACAGCGTGAACACTGAAGCTTTCTTT. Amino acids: CASSLNPDSVNTEAFF. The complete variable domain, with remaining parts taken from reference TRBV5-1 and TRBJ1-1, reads KAGVTQTPRYLIKTRGQQVTLSCSPISGHRSVSWYQQTPGQGLQFLFEYFSETQRNKGNFPGRFSGRQFSNSRSEMNVSTLELGDSALYLCASSLNPDSVNTEAFFGQGTRLTVV.

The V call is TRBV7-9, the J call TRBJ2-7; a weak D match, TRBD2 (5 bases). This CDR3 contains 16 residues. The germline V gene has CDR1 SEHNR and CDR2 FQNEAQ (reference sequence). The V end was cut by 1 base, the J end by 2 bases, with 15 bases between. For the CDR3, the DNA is TGTGCCAGCAGCTTAGTGGAGGTAGCGCACCCCTACGAGCAGTACTTC. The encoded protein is CASSLVEVAHPYEQYF.

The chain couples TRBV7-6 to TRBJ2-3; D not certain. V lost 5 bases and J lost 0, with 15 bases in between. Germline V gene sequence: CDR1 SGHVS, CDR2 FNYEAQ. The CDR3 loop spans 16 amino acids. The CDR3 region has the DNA TGTGCCAGCAGCACTTCCTTTGAGAAAAGCACAGATACGCAGTATTTT. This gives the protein CASSTSFEKSTDTQYF.

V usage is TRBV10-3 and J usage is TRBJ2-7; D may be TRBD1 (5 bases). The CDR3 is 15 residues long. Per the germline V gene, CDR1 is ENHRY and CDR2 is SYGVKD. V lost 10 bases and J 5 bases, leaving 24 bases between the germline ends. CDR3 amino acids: CATRTAGITVDEQYF. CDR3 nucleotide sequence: TGTGCCACCCGTACGGCAGGGATTACGGTTGACGAGCAGTACTTC.

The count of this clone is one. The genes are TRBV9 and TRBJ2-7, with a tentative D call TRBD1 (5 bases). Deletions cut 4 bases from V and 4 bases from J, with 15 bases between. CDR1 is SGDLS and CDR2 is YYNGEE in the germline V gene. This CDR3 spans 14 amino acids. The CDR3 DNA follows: TGTGCCAGCAGCCCCGACAGATTACCTTACGAGCAGTACGTC. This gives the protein CASSPDRLPYEQYV.

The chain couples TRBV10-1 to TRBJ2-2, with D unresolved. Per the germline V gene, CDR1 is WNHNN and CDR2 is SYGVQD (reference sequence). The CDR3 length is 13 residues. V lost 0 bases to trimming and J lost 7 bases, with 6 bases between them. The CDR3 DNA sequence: TGCGCCAGCAGTGAGTCCCGGGTCGGGGAGCTGTTTTTT. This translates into CASSESRVGELFF.

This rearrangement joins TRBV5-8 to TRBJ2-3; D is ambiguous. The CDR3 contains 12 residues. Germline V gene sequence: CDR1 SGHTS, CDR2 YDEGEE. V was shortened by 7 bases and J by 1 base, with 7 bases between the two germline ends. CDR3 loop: CASPSRTDTQYF. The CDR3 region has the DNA TGTGCCAGCCCTAGTCGCACAGATACGCAGTATTTT.

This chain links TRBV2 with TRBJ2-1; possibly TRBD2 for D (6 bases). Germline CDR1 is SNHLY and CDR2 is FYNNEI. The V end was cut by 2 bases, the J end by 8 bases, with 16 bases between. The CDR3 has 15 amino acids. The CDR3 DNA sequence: TGTGCCAGCAGTGAACCTTCGGGAGAGATTGATGAGCAGTTCTTC. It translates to CASSEPSGEIDEQFF.

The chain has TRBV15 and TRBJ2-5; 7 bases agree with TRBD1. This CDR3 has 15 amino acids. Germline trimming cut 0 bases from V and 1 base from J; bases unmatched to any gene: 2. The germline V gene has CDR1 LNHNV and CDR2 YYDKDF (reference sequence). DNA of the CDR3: TGTGCCACCAGCAGAGATTCAGGGGGCCAAGAGACCCAGTACTTC. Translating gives CATSRDSGGQETQYF.

Here the CDR3 reads CASSLGTGSSYEQYF. For the CDR3, the DNA is TGTGCCAGCAGCCTAGGGACAGGGAGCTCCTACGAGCAGTACTTC. The J gene is TRBJ2-7, the V gene TRBV7-2; 9 nucleotides line up with TRBD1. V shed 5 bases and J 0 bases; nucleotides not matched to a gene: 5. The CDR3 has 15 amino acids. In germline, CDR1 is SGHTA, CDR2 FQGNSA.

DNA for the CDR3: TGTGCCAGCAGCTTGGCAGGCTCGAACTATGGCTACACCTTC. Translation gives CASSLAGSNYGYTF. This rearrangement joins TRBV5-4 to TRBJ1-2, with D uncertain. V was clipped by 0 bases and J by 2 bases, with 8 bases between them. Germline lookup yields CDR1 SGHNT and CDR2 YYREEE (reference sequence). This CDR3 region has 14 residues.